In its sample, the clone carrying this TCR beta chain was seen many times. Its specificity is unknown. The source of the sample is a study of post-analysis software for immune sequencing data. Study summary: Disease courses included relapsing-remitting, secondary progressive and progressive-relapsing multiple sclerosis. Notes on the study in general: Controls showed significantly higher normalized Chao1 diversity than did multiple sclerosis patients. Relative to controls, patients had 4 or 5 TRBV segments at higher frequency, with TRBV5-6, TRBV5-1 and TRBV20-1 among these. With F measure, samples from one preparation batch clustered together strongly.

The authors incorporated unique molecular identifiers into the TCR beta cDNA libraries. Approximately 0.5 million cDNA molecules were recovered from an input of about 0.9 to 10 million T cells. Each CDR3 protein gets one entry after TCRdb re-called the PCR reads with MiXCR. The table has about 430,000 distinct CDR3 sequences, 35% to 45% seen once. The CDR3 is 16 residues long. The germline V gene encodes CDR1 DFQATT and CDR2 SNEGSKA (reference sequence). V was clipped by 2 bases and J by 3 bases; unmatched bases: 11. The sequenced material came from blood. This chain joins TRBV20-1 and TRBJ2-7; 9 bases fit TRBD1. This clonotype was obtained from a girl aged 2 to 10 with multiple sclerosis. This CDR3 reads CSARRPGTGLRYEQYF. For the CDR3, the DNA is TGCAGTGCTAGACGGCCGGGGACAGGGTTACGCTACGAGCAGTACTTC.